Below are 16 T cell receptor beta chains sequenced from a single sample in a study of T cells after posttransplantation cyclophosphamide. The repertoire was sequenced with immunoSEQ multiplex PCR; TCRdb's copy has only in-frame clones and lacks some. The specimen has tens of thousands of clones, none found just once. The sequencing sample was made of PBMCs. The source of these receptors is a woman in her fifties or sixties in good health and a related stem cell transplant donor.

This clone was seen ten or more times. J is TRBJ1-5 and V is TRBV19; TRBD1 is a possible D gene (6 bases). Between the trimmed V and J ends, which lost 6 bases and 5 bases, there was a span of 17 bases. Germline CDR1 reads LNHDA; CDR2 reads SQIVND (reference sequence). This CDR3 is built from 15 residues. CDR3 nucleotide sequence: TGTGCCAGTAGCCGAATAGGGGGGGCAGATCAGCCCCAGCATTTT. It yields the protein CASSRIGGADQPQHF. Based on the CDR3 plus reference TRBV19 and TRBJ1-5, the full variable domain is DGGITQSPKYLFRKEGQNVTLSCEQNLNHDAMYWYRQDPGQGLRLIYYSQIVNDFQKGDIAEGYSVSREKKESFPLTVTSAQKNPTAFYLCASSRIGGADQPQHFGDGTRLSIL.

This clone was seen ten or more times. CDR3 bases: TGTGCCAGCAGCTTAGAGCCCGAGGAAAAACTGTTTTTT. Encoded protein: CASSLEPEEKLFF. V and J are TRBV11-2 and TRBJ1-4; D unclear. The CDR3 spans 13 residues. Germline V gene sequence: CDR1 SGHAT, CDR2 FQNNGV. The V end lost 0 bases, the J end lost 8 bases, and 7 bases lay between the germline ends.

The table lists this clone with many counts. J is TRBJ1-6 and V is TRBV4-3; D may be TRBD1 (6 bases). V lost 0 bases and J 8 bases, leaving 8 bases between the germline ends. Per the germline V gene, CDR1 is LGHNA and CDR2 is YSLEER. This CDR3 is built from 14 residues. The CDR3 reads CASSQDTGYSPLHF. The CDR3 coding sequence is TGCGCCAGCAGCCAAGATACAGGGTATTCACCCCTCCACTTT.

In this sample, this clone turned up many times. The V and J genes are TRBV28 and TRBJ1-1; D is undetermined. Germline assignment: CDR1 MDHEN and CDR2 SYDVKM. V lost 6 bases to trimming and J lost 6 bases, with 17 bases between them. The CDR3 is 14 amino acids. The CDR3 protein is CASSRTSTAPEAFF. As DNA, the CDR3 is TGTGCCAGCAGCCGTACGTCTACCGCTCCTGAAGCTTTCTTT.

In this sample, this clone turned up many times. J is TRBJ1-2 and V is TRBV6-6; 7 bases align to TRBD1. Germline CDR1 MNHNY, CDR2 SVGAGI (reference sequence). The CDR3 has 15 residues. The V and J ends lost 4 bases and 2 bases, in that order; junction bases with no gene match: 7. CDR3 in DNA: TGTGCCAGCAGTTTTGTCTCGACAGGGAACTATGGCTACACCTTC. Protein sequence: CASSFVSTGNYGYTF.

This clone has at least ten counts. The rearrangement links TRBV15 to TRBJ1-5; D may be TRBD1 (6 bases). This CDR3 has 17 residues. V shed 0 bases and J shed 1 base, with 13 bases lying between them. Per germline, CDR1 LNHNV and CDR2 YYDKDF (reference sequence). DNA for the CDR3: TGTGCCACCAGCAGAGAATCCCCTGGACAGAGCAATCAGCCCCAGCATTTT. Translation gives CATSRESPGQSNQPQHF.

This clone was seen repeatedly, ten times or more. The gene calls are TRBV6-5 and TRBJ1-1; no clear D gene. The V gene's germline CDR1 is MNHEY and CDR2 SVGAGI. V shed 6 bases and J shed 3 bases, with 11 bases lying between them. The CDR3 length is 13 residues. The DNA of the CDR3 is TGTGCCAGCAGACCCGGAGTAGACACTGAAGCTTTCTTT. Translated: CASRPGVDTEAFF.

This clone was observed at least ten times. V gene TRBV18 combines with J gene TRBJ1-3; D remains ambiguous. The CDR3 extends over 15 amino acids. In germline, CDR1 is KGHSH, CDR2 LQKENI. V gave up 2 bases and J gave up 0 bases, with 8 bases separating them. The CDR3 DNA is TGTGCCAGCTCACCAAGCGGGGACTCTGGAAACACCATATATTTT. The encoded protein is CASSPSGDSGNTIYF. Full variable domain (outside the CDR3, taken from reference TRBV18 and TRBJ1-3): NAGVMQNPRHLVRRRGQEARLRCSPMKGHSHVYWYRQLPEEGLKFMVYLQKENIIDESGMPKERFSAEFPKEGPSILRIQQVVRGDSAAYFCASSPSGDSGNTIYFGEGSWLTVV.

This clone was observed many times. The chain recombines TRBV11-2 with TRBJ2-5; 8 nucleotides align to TRBD1. The ends lost 5 bases at V and 4 bases at J; junction bases unmatched: 6. Germline assignment: CDR1 SGHAT and CDR2 FQNNGV. CDR3 length equals 14 residues. Here the CDR3 reads CASSAGRGRETQYF. The CDR3 DNA follows: TGTGCCAGCAGCGCCGGCAGGGGGCGAGAGACCCAGTACTTC. Variable domain in full (rest from reference TRBV11-2 and TRBJ2-5): EAGVAQSPRYKIIEKRQSVAFWCNPISGHATLYWYQQILGQGPKLLIQFQNNGVVDDSQLPKDRFSAERLKGVDSTLKIQPAKLEDSAVYLCASSAGRGRETQYFGPGTRLLVL.

This clone showed up many times. The chain has TRBV19 and TRBJ1-5, with a tentative D call TRBD1 (5 bases). Germline assignment: CDR1 LNHDA and CDR2 SQIVND (reference sequence). Trimming pared 3 bases from V and 1 base from J, leaving 10 bases between. The length of the CDR3 is 15 residues. The CDR3 protein is CASSMIRQSNQPQHF. The CDR3 DNA is TGTGCCAGTAGTATGATTAGACAGAGCAATCAGCCCCAGCATTTT.

The sample holds many counts of this clone. The CDR3 loop reads CASSPRPFTDTQYF. For the CDR3, the DNA is TGTGCCAGCAGCCCGAGGCCTTTTACAGATACGCAGTATTTT. This rearrangement joins TRBV7-2 to TRBJ2-3; D unresolved. CDR1 SGHTA and CDR2 FQGNSA come from the germline V gene. V was clipped by 5 bases and J by 3 bases, with 12 bases between them. This CDR3 comprises 14 residues. Drawing the rest from reference TRBV7-2 and TRBJ2-3, the complete variable domain is GAGVSQSPSNKVTEKGKDVELRCDPISGHTALYWYRQSLGQGLEFLIYFQGNSAPDKSGLPSDRFSAERTGGSVSTLTIQRTQQEDSAVYLCASSPRPFTDTQYFGPGTRLTVL.

There are many counts of this clone. V is TRBV12-5 and J is TRBJ1-6; 7 nucleotides agree with TRBD1. This CDR3 comprises 16 residues. V lost 6 bases to trimming and J lost 7 bases; unmatched junction nucleotides: 12. The V gene's germline CDR1 is LGHNT and CDR2 FRNRAP. The CDR3 region has the DNA TGTGCTAGTGGACCTTTCCGGGACAGTGTGAATTCACCCCTCCACTTT. Its protein is CASGPFRDSVNSPLHF.

This clone has ten or more counts. The chain links TRBV5-1 to TRBJ1-2, with D perhaps TRBD1 (6 bases). CDR3 length: 14 residues. CDR1 SGHRS and CDR2 YFSETQ come from the germline V gene. V was shortened by 0 bases and J by 7 bases, with 13 bases between the two germline ends. CDR3 loop: CASSLDPGVGGYTF. CDR3 sequence (DNA): TGCGCCAGCAGCTTGGACCCAGGGGTAGGTGGCTACACCTTC.

This clone has a count of ten or more. The chain uses TRBV5-1 and TRBJ2-2; 9 nucleotides agree with TRBD1. Per germline, CDR1 SGHRS and CDR2 YFSETQ. V lost 0 bases to trimming and J lost 2 bases; unmatched junction nucleotides: 8. The CDR3 is made up of 18 amino acids. Here the CDR3 DNA reads TGCGCCAGCAGCTTGGAAAGGACAGGGGACCTTAACACCGGGGAGCTGTTTTTT. It codes for CASSLERTGDLNTGELFF.

This clone has at least ten counts. This rearrangement joins TRBV19 to TRBJ2-4, with a possible D match to TRBD2 (5 bases). With 4 bases removed from V and 2 bases from J, the gap between germline ends came to 15 bases. CDR3 length: 16 residues. Germline V gene lookup returns CDR1 LNHDA and CDR2 SQIVND (reference sequence). The CDR3 protein is CASSTPRDGTKNIQYF. The CDR3 DNA follows: TGTGCCAGTAGTACCCCGAGGGATGGGACCAAAAACATTCAGTACTTC.

This clone was recorded at least ten times. The gene calls are TRBV7-9 and TRBJ1-1; a weak D match, TRBD1 (6 bases). Trimming took off 5 bases at V and 8 bases at J, with 9 bases between the two ends. Germline V CDR1 and CDR2: SEHNR, FQNEAQ (reference sequence). CDR3 length equals 11 residues. The CDR3 sequence is CASSVTGEAFF. The CDR3 DNA reads as TGTGCCAGCAGCGTGACAGGAGAAGCTTTCTTT.